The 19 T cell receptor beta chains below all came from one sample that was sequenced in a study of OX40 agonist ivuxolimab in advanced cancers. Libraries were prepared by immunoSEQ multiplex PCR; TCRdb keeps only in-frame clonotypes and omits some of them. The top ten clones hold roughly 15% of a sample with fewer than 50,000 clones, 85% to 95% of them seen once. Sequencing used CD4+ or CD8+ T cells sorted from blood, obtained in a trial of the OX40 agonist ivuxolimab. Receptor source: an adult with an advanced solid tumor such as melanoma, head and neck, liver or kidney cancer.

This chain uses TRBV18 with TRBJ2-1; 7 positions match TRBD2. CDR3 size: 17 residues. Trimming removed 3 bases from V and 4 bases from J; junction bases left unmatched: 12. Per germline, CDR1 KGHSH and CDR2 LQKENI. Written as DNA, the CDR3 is TGTGCCAGCTCACCCCTTGGTCTAGCGGACGAGTACAATGAGCAGTTCTTC. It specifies CASSPLGLADEYNEQFF.

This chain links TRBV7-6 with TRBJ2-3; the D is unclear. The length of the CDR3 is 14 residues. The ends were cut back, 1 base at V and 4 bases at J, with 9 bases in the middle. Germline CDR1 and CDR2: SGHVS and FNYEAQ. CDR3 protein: CASSLEASADTQYF. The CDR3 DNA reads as TGTGCCAGCAGCTTAGAGGCCTCGGCAGATACGCAGTATTTT.

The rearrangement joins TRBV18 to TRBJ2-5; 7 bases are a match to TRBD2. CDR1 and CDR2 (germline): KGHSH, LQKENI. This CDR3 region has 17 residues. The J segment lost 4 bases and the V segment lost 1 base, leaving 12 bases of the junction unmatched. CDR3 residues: CASSPRAQRDVGETQYF. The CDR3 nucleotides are TGTGCCAGCTCACCACGCGCCCAGCGGGATGTGGGAGAGACCCAGTACTTC. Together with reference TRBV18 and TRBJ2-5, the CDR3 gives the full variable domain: NAGVMQNPRHLVRRRGQEARLRCSPMKGHSHVYWYRQLPEEGLKFMVYLQKENIIDESGMPKERFSAEFPKEGPSILRIQQVVRGDSAAYFCASSPRAQRDVGETQYFGPGTRLLVL.

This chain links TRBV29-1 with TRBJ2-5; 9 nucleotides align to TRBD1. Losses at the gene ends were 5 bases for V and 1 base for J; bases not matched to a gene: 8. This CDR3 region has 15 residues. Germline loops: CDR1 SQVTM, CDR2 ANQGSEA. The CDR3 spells CSVLLTGGPQETQYF. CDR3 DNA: TGCAGCGTTTTGTTAACAGGGGGCCCCCAAGAGACCCAGTACTTC.

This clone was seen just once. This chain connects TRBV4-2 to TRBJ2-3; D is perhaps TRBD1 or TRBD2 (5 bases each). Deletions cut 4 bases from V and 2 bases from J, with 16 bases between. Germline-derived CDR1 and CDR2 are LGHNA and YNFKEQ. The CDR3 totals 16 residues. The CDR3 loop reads CASSPPGRGSTDTQYF. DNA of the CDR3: TGTGCCAGCAGCCCACCGGGGCGCGGGTCCACAGATACGCAGTATTTT.

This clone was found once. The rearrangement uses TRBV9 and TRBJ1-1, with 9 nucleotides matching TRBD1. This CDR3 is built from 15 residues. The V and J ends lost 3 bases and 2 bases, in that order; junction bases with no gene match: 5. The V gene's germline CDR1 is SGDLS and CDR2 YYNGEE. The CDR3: CASSAQGALNTEAFF. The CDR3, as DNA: TGTGCCAGCAGCGCACAGGGGGCCCTAAACACTGAAGCTTTCTTT.

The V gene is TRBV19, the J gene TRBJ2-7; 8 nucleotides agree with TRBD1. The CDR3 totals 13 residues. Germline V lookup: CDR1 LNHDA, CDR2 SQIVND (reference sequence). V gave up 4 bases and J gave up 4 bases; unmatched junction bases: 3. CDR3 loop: CASSTWTGYEQYF. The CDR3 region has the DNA TGTGCCAGTAGTACCTGGACAGGGTACGAGCAGTACTTC.

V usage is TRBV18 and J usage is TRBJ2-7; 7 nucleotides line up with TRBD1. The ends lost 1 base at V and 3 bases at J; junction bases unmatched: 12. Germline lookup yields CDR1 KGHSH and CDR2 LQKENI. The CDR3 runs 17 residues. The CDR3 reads CASSPLSLEQGNYEQYF. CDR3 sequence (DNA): TGTGCCAGCTCACCACTATCCCTCGAACAGGGGAACTACGAGCAGTACTTC.

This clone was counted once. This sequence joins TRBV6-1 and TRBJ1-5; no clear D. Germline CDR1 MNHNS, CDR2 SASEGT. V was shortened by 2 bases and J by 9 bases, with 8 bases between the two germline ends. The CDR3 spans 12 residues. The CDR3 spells CASSELPWPQHF. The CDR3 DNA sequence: TGTGCCAGCAGTGAACTCCCTTGGCCCCAGCATTTT.

CDR3 nucleotides: TGTGCCAGCAGCGGCGATCACAGGGTCCCGGAGACCCAGTACTTC. Its protein is CASSGDHRVPETQYF. This chain links TRBV2 with TRBJ2-5, with a weak D call TRBD1 (6 bases). This CDR3 contains 15 residues. V was trimmed by 6 bases and J by 5 bases, leaving 19 bases between them. CDR1 and CDR2 from the germline V gene are SNHLY and FYNNEI.

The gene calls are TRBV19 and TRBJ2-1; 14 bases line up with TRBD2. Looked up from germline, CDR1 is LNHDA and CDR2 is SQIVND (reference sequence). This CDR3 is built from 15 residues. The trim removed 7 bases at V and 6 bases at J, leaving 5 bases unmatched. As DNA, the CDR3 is TGTGCCAGTACTCCGGGACTAGCGGGAGTCAATGAGCAGTTCTTC. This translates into CASTPGLAGVNEQFF.

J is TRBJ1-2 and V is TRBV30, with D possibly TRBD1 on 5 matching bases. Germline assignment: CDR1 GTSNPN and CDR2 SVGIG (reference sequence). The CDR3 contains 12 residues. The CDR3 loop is CAESGTLGGYTF. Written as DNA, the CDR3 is TGTGCTGAAAGTGGGACCCTGGGGGGCTACACCTTC.

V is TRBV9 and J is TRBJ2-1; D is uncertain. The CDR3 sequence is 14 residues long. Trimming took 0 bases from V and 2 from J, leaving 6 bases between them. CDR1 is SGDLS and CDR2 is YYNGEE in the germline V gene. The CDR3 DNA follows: TGTGCCAGCAGCGTAGTGGGAACCTACAATGAGCAGTTCTTC. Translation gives CASSVVGTYNEQFF.

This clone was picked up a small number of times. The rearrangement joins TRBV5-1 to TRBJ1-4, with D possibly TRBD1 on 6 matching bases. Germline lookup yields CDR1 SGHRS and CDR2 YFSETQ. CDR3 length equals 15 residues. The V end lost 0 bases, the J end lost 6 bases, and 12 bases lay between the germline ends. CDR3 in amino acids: CASSLESGDYEKLFF. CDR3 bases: TGCGCCAGCAGCTTGGAGTCAGGGGACTATGAAAAACTGTTTTTT.

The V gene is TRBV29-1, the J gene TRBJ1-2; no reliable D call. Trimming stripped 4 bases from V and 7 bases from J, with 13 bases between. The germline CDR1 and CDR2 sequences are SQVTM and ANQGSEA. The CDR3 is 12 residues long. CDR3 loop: CSVVDTSGGYTF. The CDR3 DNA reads TGCAGCGTTGTAGACACTTCGGGTGGCTACACCTTC.

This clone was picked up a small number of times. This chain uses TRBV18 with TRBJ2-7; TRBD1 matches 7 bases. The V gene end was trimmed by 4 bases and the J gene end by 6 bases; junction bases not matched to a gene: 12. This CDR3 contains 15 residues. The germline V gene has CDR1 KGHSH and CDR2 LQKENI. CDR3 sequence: CASSRGRDRLSEQYF. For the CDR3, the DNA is TGTGCCAGCTCACGCGGCCGGGACAGATTGAGCGAGCAGTACTTC.

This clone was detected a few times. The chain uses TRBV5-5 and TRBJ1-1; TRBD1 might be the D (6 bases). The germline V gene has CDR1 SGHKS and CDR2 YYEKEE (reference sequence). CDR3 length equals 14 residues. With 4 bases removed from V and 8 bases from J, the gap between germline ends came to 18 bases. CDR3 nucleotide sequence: TGTGCCAGCAGCCTTACCGTCACCGGGACAGAAGCTTTCTTT. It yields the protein CASSLTVTGTEAFF.

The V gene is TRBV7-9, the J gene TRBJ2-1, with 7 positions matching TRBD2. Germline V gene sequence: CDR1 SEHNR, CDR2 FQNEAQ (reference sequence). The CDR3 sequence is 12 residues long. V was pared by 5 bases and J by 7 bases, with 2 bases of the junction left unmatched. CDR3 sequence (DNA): TGTGCCAGCAGCGTGGGAGGGAATGAGCAGTTCTTC. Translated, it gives CASSVGGNEQFF.

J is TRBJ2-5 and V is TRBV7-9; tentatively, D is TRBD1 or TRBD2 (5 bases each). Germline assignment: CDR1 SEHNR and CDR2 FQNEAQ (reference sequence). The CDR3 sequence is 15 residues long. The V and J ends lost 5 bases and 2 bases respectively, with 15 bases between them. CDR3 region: CASSDGWGLQETQYF. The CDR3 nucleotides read TGTGCCAGCAGCGACGGCTGGGGGTTGCAAGAGACCCAGTACTTC.